Below, 5 T cell receptor beta chains from the same sample are listed, as sequenced in a study of T-cell reconstitution after alpha-beta-depleted transplantation in children. Unique molecular identifiers were used in preparing the TCRbeta library. TCRdb re-called the PCR reads with MiXCR, one entry per CDR3 protein. Among about 360,000 distinct CDR3 sequences listed, roughly 15% were seen once. Sequences were derived from PBMCs, sampled from the stem cell graft. The receptors come from a human donor who donated a stem cell graft to a child with Fanconi anemia.

This clonotype came up many times. V is TRBV12-3 or TRBV12-4 and J is TRBJ2-2; perhaps TRBD1 as D (7 bases). CDR3 length: 14 amino acids. V was shortened by 5 bases and J by 7 bases, with 14 bases between the two germline ends. The DNA for the CDR3 is TGTGCCAGCAGTACACAGGGGAGGAACGGGGAGCTGTTTTTT. As protein: CASSTQGRNGELFF.

The sample holds a few counts of this clonotype. V is TRBV9 and J is TRBJ2-1; D unresolved. Trimming took 0 bases from V and 12 from J, leaving 19 bases between them. CDR1 and CDR2 from the germline V gene are SGDLS and YYNGEE. The CDR3 covers 15 residues. DNA of the CDR3: TGTGCCAGCAGCGTAGCTACGACTGGAAAGACGGGGCAGTTCTTC. As protein: CASSVATTGKTGQFF.

This clonotype was seen a handful of times. V gene TRBV18 combines with J gene TRBJ1-1; TRBD1 might be the D (5 bases). The CDR3 consists of 15 residues. The germline gives CDR1 KGHSH, CDR2 LQKENI. The ends were cut back, 0 bases at V and 7 bases at J, with 15 bases in the middle. Here the CDR3 DNA reads TGTGCCAGCTCACCACCGTCCCTAAAAGGGGTTGAAGCTTTCTTT. Its translation: CASSPPSLKGVEAFF.

This chain uses TRBV5-1 with TRBJ2-2; 9 bases are shared with TRBD1. CDR3 size: 16 residues. Looked up from germline, CDR1 is SGHRS and CDR2 is YFSETQ. Trimming cost V 4 bases and J 4 bases; bases outside gene matches: 8. The CDR3 sequence is CASSRTTGGSTGELFF. CDR3 DNA sequence: TGCGCCAGCAGCCGAACGACAGGGGGAAGCACCGGGGAGCTGTTTTTT.

This clonotype was picked up many times. The V and J genes are TRBV5-1 and TRBJ1-1; the D gene is possibly TRBD1 (6 bases). The ends were cut back, 3 bases at V and 7 bases at J, with 16 bases in the middle. This CDR3 contains 14 residues. Germline CDR1 and CDR2: SGHRS and YFSETQ. CDR3 sequence reads: CASSSGDAQGEAFF. The CDR3 DNA reads TGCGCCAGCAGCTCAGGGGACGCACAGGGTGAAGCTTTCTTT.